This TCR beta chain was obtained from a study of molecular identifiers for immune sequencing clone quantification listed by TCRdb under 2018. General notes on the study: In a replicate experiment, RNA from roughly 21,000 or 96,000 naive CD8 T cells was split into five aliquots, four of which were sequenced. This methods study benchmarked molecular-identifier clustering-based TCR repertoire sequencing (MIDCIRS) and TCR RNA copy counting, using CD8 T cells to do so.

This clonotype has ten or more counts. Which antigen it targets is not known. Base qualities are not provided; no much larger clone lies one nucleotide away. Libraries of naive CD8 T cells were generated from around 20,000 to 1,000,000 sorted cells, with 10%, 30% or 50% of the purified RNA used. Naive CD8 T cells, defined as CD8+CD4-CCR7+CD45RA+, were FACS-sorted into RLT Plus buffer on a BD FACSAria II. Approximately eleven TCR copies' worth of Jurkat RNA were spiked into roughly 19,000-1,000,000 naive CD8 T cell samples to test detection sensitivity. CD8 T cells were enriched with RosetteSep CD8+ T Cell Enrichment Cocktail and Ficoll-Paque, followed by ACK red cell lysis. From the cysteine up to the phenylalanine, the CDR3 has a length of 13 residues. The read is trimmed to its CDR3 DNA, 39 bases read in frame from base 1. Deletion took 8 bases off V and 3 bases off J, with a span of 14 bases between the germline ends. Reading the germline V gene gives CDR1 SGHAT and CDR2 FQNNGV.

Study-level results and caveats: Modeling gave approximately 3 recovered TCR RNA copies per cell versus around 10 by digital PCR, implying 25% to 30% capture efficiency. Spiked-in Jurkat TCR RNA equivalent to a single cell was reported to be detectable even among 800,000 to 1,000,000 naive CD8 T cells. In CMV-specific effector cells, over 97% of molecules were held by clones above 20 RNA copies, whereas under 1% of molecules were held by such clones in naive cells. Without barcode sub-clustering, chimeric consensus sequences inflated TCR diversity; chimeras reached as high as 47%. The sizes of highly expanded clones could end up underestimated when identical TCR molecules share a barcode. The naive libraries included spiked-in Jurkat TCR RNA (under eleven copies' worth), and this Jurkat TCR RNA is not part of the donor repertoire.

The library was made by PCR. Sequencing instrument: Illumina HiSeq 4000. Bulk TCR libraries were generated as previously described, with the TCR primers listed in Table S5 used. The Qiagen AllPrep DNA/RNA kit was used to purify total RNA. Before any analysis, reads coming from multiple sequencing runs of the same library were combined into one pool. The authors' pipeline ran thus. Reads were retained only if an exact TCR constant sequence was present, and the retained reads were trimmed to 150 nt and grouped according to their 12-nt molecular barcodes. Reads inside each barcode group were sub-clustered using a 15% Levenshtein threshold, and a quality-weighted consensus sequence was constructed for each RNA molecule. Non-functional sequences were discarded, and so were lower-count sequences lying one edit away from another sequence. On the basis of fitting two negative binomial distributions, barcode sub-clusters with fewer than 20% of the maximum read count were discarded. TCRdb trimmed public reads at Q25 via fastp, called clones via MiXCR and kept in-frame beta chains. Rows matching on CDR3 protein sequence are summarized as one entry with the most common DNA and genes. The V and J calls, along with clone size, are taken from TCRdb and not from the paper's own processing. The sample table holds about 640,000 distinct CDR3 sequences, of which 15% to 20% were seen once. 0.85% of the sample comes from the top ten.

The specimen sequenced was naive CD8+ T cells from blood, with Jurkat cell RNA spiked in. The intended sense of this specimen's cell subset or site label: FACS-sorted CD8+CD4-CCR7+CD45RA+ naive T cells. Here the chain combines TRBV11-2 and TRBJ2-7; no D gene call is confident. The origin of this receptor is a human donor in good health. Some libraries in this study had Jurkat cell RNA spiked in. The nucleotides are TGTGCCAGCTCCCATACGAAGGACTACGAGCAGTACTTC. Translated, this is CASSHTKDYEQYF.